The 2 T cell receptor beta chains given below trace back to one sample, sequenced in a study of cytomegalovirus exposure and HLA in healthy donors. Here immunoSEQ multiplex PCR was the method, and the copy in TCRdb shows in-frame clones only, minus some. The repertoire has approximately 58,000 clones, roughly 95% of them found once; the top ten carry nearly 6%. Sequenced: PBMCs. The receptors stem from a woman younger than 35 in good health and CMV-seropositive.

The rearrangement uses TRBV28 and TRBJ2-1; a weak D match, TRBD2 (5 bases). Trimming cost V 2 bases and J 6 bases, with 14 bases left between them. The CDR3 covers 15 residues. Germline V lookup: CDR1 MDHEN, CDR2 SYDVKM. In DNA form, the CDR3 reads TGTGCCAGCAGTTTACGCCGCGTAGCGAGCAATGAGCAGTTCTTC. Translating it yields CASSLRRVASNEQFF.

This chain joins TRBV2 and TRBJ2-7; 7 nucleotides align to TRBD2. This CDR3 has 15 residues. Trimming removed 1 base from V and 0 bases from J; junction bases left unmatched: 3. Germline V gene lookup returns CDR1 SNHLY and CDR2 FYNNEI. As DNA, the CDR3 is TGTGCCAGCAGTGAAGGGCGGGAGAGCTCCTACGAGCAGTACTTC. Protein product: CASSEGRESSYEQYF.